This T cell receptor beta chain is from a study of blood T cell repertoires in COVID-19. This CDR3 contains 13 residues. Germline CDR1 is SNHLY and CDR2 is FYNNEI. Trimming stripped 9 bases from V and 3 bases from J, with 14 bases between. Here immunoSEQ multiplex PCR was the method, and the copy in TCRdb shows in-frame clones only, minus some. This table has around 130,000 clones, roughly four fifths appearing once. The sample taken for sequencing was PBMCs or T cells enriched from blood (not recorded which). The genes are TRBV2 and TRBJ1-1; D remains ambiguous. The receptor was derived from a man under 40 who had recovered from COVID-19. CDR3 nucleotide sequence: TGTGCCAGGGGAGGCCCGGAAGACACTGAAGCTTTCTTT. Its translation: CARGGPEDTEAFF.